The clone carrying this T cell receptor beta chain appeared once. Its antigen remains unknown. This record belongs to a study of shared clonotypes between healthy human individuals. On the study more broadly: CD4 naive and memory got three plates each, CD8 naive two, CD8 memory one.

Germline CDR1 SGDLS, CDR2 YYNGEE. This CDR3 contains 19 residues. The trim removed 0 bases at V and 3 bases at J, leaving 6 bases unmatched. Some clones are missing from TCRdb's copy, which holds only in-frame ones; the method was immunoSEQ multiplex PCR. The data hold roughly 2,000,000 clones, with 93% observed a single time. Naive CD8 cells lacked CD45RO, underwent positive selection for CCR7 and left out terminally differentiated effector memory CD45RA+ cells. Notes on the study in general: Sharing across four donors was highest in naive CD4 (around 5%) and lowest in memory CD8 (0.4%).

The sequence came from a man between 18 and 35 years old in good health. Some clones in this sample may be carry-over from other donors' samples. The V and J genes are TRBV9 and TRBJ2-4, with 16 bases matching TRBD2. Sequenced sample: naive CD8+ T cells from PBMCs. As DNA, the CDR3 is TGTGCCAGCAGCGTAGAACCGGGACTAGCGGGAGGGCTCAAAAACATTCAGTACTTC. Protein: CASSVEPGLAGGLKNIQYF.